These 14 T cell receptor beta chains share one sample of origin, sequenced in a study of T cell changes during pregnancy in multiple sclerosis. Only in-frame clones appear in the TCRdb table, and some are missing; sequencing was by immunoSEQ multiplex PCR. Of 100,000 or so clones listed, almost 95% are singletons. This material consisted of peripheral blood, taken before pregnancy. The receptors shown here come from a female donor with multiple sclerosis, enrolled in a pregnancy study.

This clone was recorded only once. V usage is TRBV6-6 and J usage is TRBJ2-1; TRBD2 matches 10 bases. Germline trimming cut 6 bases from V and 3 bases from J; bases unmatched to any gene: 2. Per the germline V gene, CDR1 is MNHNY and CDR2 is SVGAGI (reference sequence). The CDR3 contains 14 residues. The CDR3 here is CASRLAGDYNEQFF. CDR3 nucleotide sequence: TGTGCCAGCAGGCTAGCGGGAGACTACAATGAGCAGTTCTTC.

V is TRBV29-1 and J is TRBJ2-2; D ambiguous. CDR3 length equals 13 residues. The V and J ends lost 3 bases and 1 base respectively, with 6 bases between them. Germline V gives CDR1 SQVTM, CDR2 ANQGSEA. The CDR3 DNA is TGCAGCGTTGACCCAGGGAACACCGGGGAGCTGTTTTTT. The encoded protein is CSVDPGNTGELFF.

The V gene is TRBV7-8, the J gene TRBJ2-7; TRBD1 aligns across 8 bases. The length of the CDR3 is 16 residues. The J segment lost 0 bases and the V segment lost 6 bases, leaving 10 bases of the junction unmatched. Germline V lookup: CDR1 SGHVS, CDR2 FQNEAQ. The CDR3 DNA reads as TGTGCCAGCAGTCCGCAGGGGGCGGCTAGCTCCTACGAGCAGTACTTC. It is translated as CASSPQGAASSYEQYF.

This clone was detected once. The chain recombines TRBV7-9 with TRBJ2-7; possible D gene TRBD2, 6 bases. Deletions cut 5 bases from V and 3 bases from J, with 11 bases between. Germline V gene data show CDR1 as SEHNR and CDR2 as FQNEAQ (reference sequence). The CDR3 loop spans 13 amino acids. The CDR3 loop is CASSQSGVYEQYF. The CDR3 DNA reads TGTGCCAGCAGCCAGTCGGGGGTCTACGAGCAGTACTTC.

The genes are TRBV2 and TRBJ2-5; D is unresolved. V lost 0 bases and J 0 bases, leaving 8 bases between the germline ends. The CDR3 length is 15 residues. CDR1 and CDR2 from the germline V gene are SNHLY and FYNNEI. CDR3 loop: CASSEALGYQETQYF. The CDR3 coding sequence is TGTGCCAGCAGTGAAGCGCTCGGGTACCAAGAGACCCAGTACTTC.

This clone occurred once. V gene TRBV5-6 combines with J gene TRBJ2-3, with 9 bases that match TRBD1. The CDR3 has 16 amino acids. V gave up 0 bases and J gave up 4 bases; unmatched junction bases: 6. Per germline, CDR1 SGHDT and CDR2 YYEEEE. CDR3 DNA: TGTGCCAGCAGCTTGGTCGTTGGGACAGGGTCAGATACGCAGTATTTT. Translating it yields CASSLVVGTGSDTQYF. Combining the CDR3 with reference TRBV5-6 and TRBJ2-3 gives the whole variable domain DAGVTQSPTHLIKTRGQQVTLRCSPKSGHDTVSWYQQALGQGPQFIFQYYEEEERQRGNFPDRFSGHQFPNYSSELNVNALLLGDSALYLCASSLVVGTGSDTQYFGPGTRLTVL.

V usage is TRBV7-8 and J usage is TRBJ2-2, with 13 positions matching TRBD2. Germline CDR1 SGHVS, CDR2 FQNEAQ. This CDR3 has 17 residues. V gave up 5 bases and J gave up 5 bases; unmatched junction bases: 8. The CDR3 protein is CASSPLGTSGTTGELFF. The DNA for the CDR3 is TGTGCCAGCAGCCCACTCGGGACTAGCGGGACGACCGGGGAGCTGTTTTTT.

The chain recombines TRBV9 with TRBJ2-1; D gene uncertain. Trimming cost V 0 bases and J 10 bases, with 8 bases left between them. This CDR3 comprises 12 residues. Looked up from germline, CDR1 is SGDLS and CDR2 is YYNGEE. This chain's CDR3 is CASSVDPVEQFF. CDR3 in DNA: TGTGCCAGCAGCGTAGACCCGGTGGAGCAGTTCTTC. Looking up the rest from reference TRBV9 and TRBJ2-1 gives the full variable domain: DSGVTQTPKHLITATGQRVTLRCSPRSGDLSVYWYQQSLDQGLQFLIQYYNGEERAKGNILERFSAQQFPDLHSELNLSSLELGDSALYFCASSVDPVEQFFGPGTRLTVL.

This chain joins TRBV9 and TRBJ2-3, with 11 bases fitting TRBD2. There are 17 residues in the CDR3. J was trimmed by 2 bases and V by 4 bases; bases with no gene match: 9. Germline CDR1 reads SGDLS; CDR2 reads YYNGEE. The CDR3 spells CASSPRGTSGYTDTQYF. The CDR3 DNA sequence: TGTGCCAGCAGCCCTCGTGGGACTAGCGGATACACAGATACGCAGTATTTT.

The chain is built from TRBV29-1 and TRBJ2-3; TRBD2 matches at 9 bases. This CDR3 region has 15 residues. In germline, CDR1 is SQVTM, CDR2 ANQGSEA. The V gene end was trimmed by 2 bases and the J gene end by 5 bases; junction bases not matched to a gene: 8. The DNA for the CDR3 is TGCAGCGTTGAACTTCAGCGGGGGGTTATAGATACGCAGTATTTT. It translates to CSVELQRGVIDTQYF.

The chain recombines TRBV6-5 with TRBJ2-3; D is unclear. Trimming took 5 bases from V and 3 from J, leaving 9 bases between them. This CDR3 contains 13 residues. Germline lookup yields CDR1 MNHEY and CDR2 SVGAGI. CDR3 coding DNA: TGTGCCAGCAGTGGTACTCCTACAGATACGCAGTATTTT. This codes for CASSGTPTDTQYF.

The chain carries TRBV5-1 and TRBJ2-3, with 8 bases matching TRBD2. Germline V gene sequence: CDR1 SGHRS, CDR2 YFSETQ. CDR3 length: 16 residues. The V and J ends lost 0 bases and 0 bases, in that order; junction bases with no gene match: 3. CDR3 loop: CASSLEVAGSTDTQYF. CDR3 nucleotides: TGCGCCAGCAGCTTGGAGGTAGCGGGGAGCACAGATACGCAGTATTTT.

This rearrangement joins TRBV28 to TRBJ2-7; D gene uncertain. The CDR3 loop spans 13 amino acids. V was shortened by 7 bases and J by 2 bases, with 12 bases between the two germline ends. Germline CDR1 MDHEN, CDR2 SYDVKM. This CDR3 reads CASNGPNPYEQYF. The CDR3 DNA sequence: TGTGCCAGCAATGGGCCAAATCCCTACGAGCAGTACTTC.

This chain connects TRBV11-3 to TRBJ1-1, with no clear D. Germline lookup yields CDR1 SGHNT and CDR2 YENEEA. Between the trimmed V and J ends, which lost 1 base and 1 base, there was a span of 13 bases. CDR3 size: 16 residues. CDR3 residues: CASSLGGAHPNTEAFF. CDR3 DNA: TGTGCCAGCAGCTTAGGTGGTGCACACCCGAACACTGAAGCTTTCTTT.